This passage covers 18 T cell receptor beta chains from one sample sequenced in a study of cytomegalovirus exposure and HLA in healthy donors. The PCR contained 60 Vbeta and 13 Jbeta primers. The data were produced by immunoSEQ multiplex PCR, yet TCRdb's version contains in-frame clones alone and is incomplete. The sample carries approximately 80,000 clones, 72% recorded once. Sequenced input: PBMCs. Source of these receptors: a woman aged 40-49 years in good health and CMV-seropositive.

On this clone: Other DNA sequences in this sample translate to the same CDR3. CDR3 loop: CAWGIAGNQPQHF. The CDR3 DNA reads TGTGCCTGGGGGATAGCGGGCAATCAGCCCCAGCATTTT. The genes are TRBV30 and TRBJ1-5; no definite D call. This CDR3 has 13 amino acids. The V gene lost 5 bases and the J gene lost 2 bases, with 10 bases spanning the gap. Germline V CDR1 and CDR2: GTSNPN, SVGIG (reference sequence).

Sample share makes this clone large. The chain carries TRBV7-9 and TRBJ1-1; no firm D call. Trimming cost V 5 bases and J 10 bases, with 11 bases left between them. CDR3 length equals 11 residues. CDR1 SEHNR and CDR2 FQNEAQ come from the germline V gene (reference sequence). For the CDR3, the DNA is TGTGCCAGCAGCGACTCGGGTTCAGCTTTCTTT. Protein: CASSDSGSAFF.

This sequence joins TRBV7-9 and TRBJ2-2; TRBD1 is a possible D gene (6 bases). This CDR3 is built from 16 residues. V shed 5 bases and J shed 3 bases, with 16 bases lying between them. Per germline, CDR1 SEHNR and CDR2 FQNEAQ (reference sequence). CDR3 region: CASSPLRDTHTGELFF. CDR3 DNA sequence: TGTGCCAGCAGCCCTCTCAGGGACACTCACACCGGGGAGCTGTTTTTT.

CDR3 DNA: TGCGCCAGCAGCTTAAATCCGGGACAGGGTACAGAGCAGTTCTTC. As protein: CASSLNPGQGTEQFF. V usage is TRBV5-1 and J usage is TRBJ2-1; 9 bases line up with TRBD1. CDR3 size: 15 residues. With 2 bases clipped from V and 10 bases from J, the junction kept 10 bases outside the gene matches. Germline V gene lookup returns CDR1 SGHRS and CDR2 YFSETQ.

The chain joins TRBV10-1 to TRBJ2-2; 9 nucleotides line up with TRBD1. The trim removed 5 bases at V and 9 bases at J, leaving 7 bases unmatched. Germline V gene data show CDR1 as WNHNN and CDR2 as SYGVQD (reference sequence). The CDR3 has 14 residues. CDR3 protein: CASSYGTGSRELFF. CDR3 DNA sequence: TGCGCCAGCAGTTACGGGACAGGGTCGAGGGAGCTGTTTTTT.

The chain uses TRBV28 and TRBJ2-5; D possibly corresponds to TRBD1 (5 bases). Germline CDR1 is MDHEN and CDR2 is SYDVKM. Between the trimmed V and J ends, which lost 7 bases and 4 bases, there was a span of 16 bases. The CDR3 contains 14 residues. CDR3 bases: TGTGCCAGCACCTCTCAAGGGGTATCAGAGACCCAGTACTTC. Translated, it gives CASTSQGVSETQYF. Based on the CDR3 plus reference TRBV28 and TRBJ2-5, the full variable domain is DVKVTQSSRYLVKRTGEKVFLECVQDMDHENMFWYRQDPGLGLRLIYFSYDVKMKEKGDIPEGYSVSREKKERFSLILESASTNQTSMYLCASTSQGVSETQYFGPGTRLLVL.

A few counts support this clone. This chain links TRBV5-1 with TRBJ1-1; maybe TRBD1 (6 bases). CDR3 length: 14 amino acids. V lost 3 bases and J lost 4, with 13 bases in between. Germline assignment: CDR1 SGHRS and CDR2 YFSETQ. In DNA, the CDR3 is TGCGCCAGCAGCTCAGGACAGTGGCTCACTGAAGCTTTCTTT. Amino acid sequence: CASSSGQWLTEAFF.

This rearrangement joins TRBV18 to TRBJ1-6, with D unclear. Trimming shortened V by 2 bases and J by 5 bases, and 7 bases separated the two germline ends. Germline values: CDR1 KGHSH, CDR2 LQKENI. The CDR3 contains 14 residues. The CDR3 DNA sequence: TGTGCCAGCTCACCAACACAAGATAATTCACCCCTCCACTTT. Translated: CASSPTQDNSPLHF.

CDR3 amino acids: CASSQGTRDVYGYTF. CDR3 DNA: TGTGCCAGCTCACAAGGGACACGGGATGTCTATGGCTACACCTTC. This chain joins TRBV18 and TRBJ1-2, with a weak D call TRBD1 (6 bases). CDR1 is KGHSH and CDR2 is LQKENI in the germline V gene. Between the trimmed V and J ends, which lost 4 bases and 4 bases, there was a span of 16 bases. The CDR3 length is 15 residues.

This clone was seen a handful of times. The rearrangement joins TRBV29-1 to TRBJ1-1; possibly TRBD1 for D (5 bases). Germline loops: CDR1 SQVTM, CDR2 ANQGSEA. The V end was cut by 7 bases, the J end by 11 bases, with 14 bases between. The CDR3 covers 10 residues. CDR3 region: CSARGGGAFF. Here the CDR3 DNA reads TGCAGCGCCCGAGGCGGGGGGGCTTTCTTT. The full variable domain, in which reference TRBV29-1 and TRBJ1-1 provide the parts outside the CDR3, is SAVISQKPSRDICQRGTSLTIQCQVDSQVTMMFWYRQQPGQSLTLIATANQGSEATYESGFVIDKFPISRPNLTFSTLTVSNMSPEDSSIYLCSARGGGAFFGQGTRLTVV.

This chain connects TRBV5-1 to TRBJ2-3; 10 bases fit TRBD2. The germline CDR1 and CDR2 sequences are SGHRS and YFSETQ. J lost 6 bases, V lost 5 bases, and 9 bases had no gene match. There are 15 residues in the CDR3. This chain's CDR3 is CASRSLAGEADTQYF. CDR3 nucleotide sequence: TGCGCCAGCAGATCCCTAGCGGGGGAGGCGGATACGCAGTATTTT. Filled out from reference TRBV5-1 and TRBJ2-3, the complete variable domain reads KAGVTQTPRYLIKTRGQQVTLSCSPISGHRSVSWYQQTPGQGLQFLFEYFSETQRNKGNFPGRFSGRQFSNSRSEMNVSTLELGDSALYLCASRSLAGEADTQYFGPGTRLTVL.

This clone was seen a few times. Additional DNA sequences in this sample encode the identical CDR3. The chain recombines TRBV5-1 with TRBJ1-1; a weak D match, TRBD1 (5 bases). The CDR3 runs to 13 residues. The V end lost 3 bases, the J end lost 1 base, and 7 bases lay between the germline ends. Germline V gene data show CDR1 as SGHRS and CDR2 as YFSETQ. CDR3 coding DNA: TGCGCCAGCAGCTCCCAGGGGAACACTGAAGCTTTCTTT. This codes for CASSSQGNTEAFF.

This sequence joins TRBV7-8 and TRBJ1-6; TRBD1 agrees at 7 bases. Per the germline V gene, CDR1 is SGHVS and CDR2 is FQNEAQ. The CDR3 extends over 15 amino acids. Unmatched junction bases numbered 15, after V lost 6 bases and J lost 13 bases. The CDR3, as DNA: TGTGCCAGCAGTTTGGGGGCGCAGGGGGAGCGCCCCCTCCACTTT. Amino acids: CASSLGAQGERPLHF.

As regards this clone: In the same sample, other DNA sequences code for this CDR3. This chain uses TRBV10-2 with TRBJ2-7, with 12 positions matching TRBD1. CDR3 length: 15 amino acids. The V gene's germline CDR1 is WSHSY and CDR2 SAAADI. The V segment lost 3 bases and the J segment 4 bases; nucleotides outside the gene matches: 4. The CDR3 nucleotides are TGCGCCAGCAGTGAACCGGGACAGGGGGCGTACGAGCAGTACTTC. Translating it yields CASSEPGQGAYEQYF.

This rearrangement joins TRBV5-1 to TRBJ2-1, with a weak D call TRBD2 (6 bases). Trimming took 4 bases from V and 3 from J, leaving 17 bases between them. The germline gives CDR1 SGHRS, CDR2 YFSETQ. The CDR3 contains 16 residues. Here the CDR3 DNA reads TGCGCCAGCAGCCCCTGGGCGCGGGAAAGCTACAATGAGCAGTTCTTC. Amino acid sequence: CASSPWARESYNEQFF.

The chain combines TRBV19 with TRBJ1-5, with 7 bases matching TRBD1. V was pared by 3 bases and J by 6 bases, with 5 bases of the junction left unmatched. The CDR3 has 14 residues. Germline CDR1 is LNHDA and CDR2 is SQIVND (reference sequence). This CDR3 reads CASSIEGAVQPQHF. The CDR3 coding sequence is TGTGCCAGTAGTATTGAGGGGGCGGTTCAGCCCCAGCATTTT. The whole variable domain, filled in from reference TRBV19 and TRBJ1-5, reads DGGITQSPKYLFRKEGQNVTLSCEQNLNHDAMYWYRQDPGQGLRLIYYSQIVNDFQKGDIAEGYSVSREKKESFPLTVTSAQKNPTAFYLCASSIEGAVQPQHFGDGTRLSIL.

A few counts support this clone. V usage is TRBV5-6 and J usage is TRBJ2-1; TRBD2 matches at 7 bases. The CDR3 spans 15 residues. Looked up from germline, CDR1 is SGHDT and CDR2 is YYEEEE. Losses at the gene ends were 0 bases for V and 1 base for J; bases not matched to a gene: 1. The CDR3 DNA reads TGTGCCAGCAGCTTGGGGGGGGGTTCCTACAATGAGCAGTTCTTC. Protein sequence: CASSLGGGSYNEQFF.

This clone showed up just a few times. The chain recombines TRBV19 with TRBJ1-5; D ambiguous. Germline values: CDR1 LNHDA, CDR2 SQIVND (reference sequence). V was clipped by 8 bases and J by 0 bases, with 23 bases between them. The CDR3 runs to 18 residues. For the CDR3, the DNA is TGTGCCAGTGGAGTAGTAGGGTCGGGAATCTATAGCAATCAGCCCCAGCATTTT. Its protein is CASGVVGSGIYSNQPQHF. Complete variable domain (other parts from reference TRBV19 and TRBJ1-5): DGGITQSPKYLFRKEGQNVTLSCEQNLNHDAMYWYRQDPGQGLRLIYYSQIVNDFQKGDIAEGYSVSREKKESFPLTVTSAQKNPTAFYLCASGVVGSGIYSNQPQHFGDGTRLSIL.